Following are 3 T cell receptor beta chains from one sample sequenced in a study of cytomegalovirus exposure and HLA in healthy donors. PCR employed 60 Vbeta and 13 Jbeta primers. The protocol was immunoSEQ multiplex PCR, while the TCRdb copy is restricted to in-frame clones and leaves out a portion. Of roughly 140,000 clones detected, about 85% appear once; the ten largest clones hold 2% to 2.5%. Sequenced: PBMCs. Source of these receptors: a woman aged 18-29 years in good health and CMV-seronegative.

The gene calls are TRBV9 and TRBJ1-2, with 9 nucleotides matching TRBD1. This CDR3 has 14 residues. V lost 3 bases and J lost 8; bases outside the gene matches: 8. Germline loops: CDR1 SGDLS, CDR2 YYNGEE. The CDR3 loop is CASSAMNRGQGYTF. The CDR3 nucleotides are TGTGCCAGCAGCGCCATGAACAGGGGGCAAGGCTACACCTTC.

The V and J genes are TRBV10-3 and TRBJ2-1, with D unresolved. The CDR3 runs 12 residues. Per germline, CDR1 ENHRY and CDR2 SYGVKD. The V gene lost 0 bases and the J gene lost 10 bases, with 7 bases spanning the gap. CDR3 bases: TGTGCCATCAGTGAGTCCAGTGAAGAGCAGTTCTTC. Protein sequence: CAISESSEEQFF.

The chain employs TRBV4-1 and TRBJ1-1, with TRBD1 matching 8 bases. V lost 3 bases and J lost 4; bases outside the gene matches: 4. Germline lookup yields CDR1 MGHRA and CDR2 YSYEKL. This CDR3 spans 14 amino acids. The DNA for the CDR3 is TGCGCCAGCAGCCACCCAGGACAGGGCACTGAAGCTTTCTTT. Translating it yields CASSHPGQGTEAFF.